This TCR beta chain was observed in a study of early T cells in non-severe SARS-CoV-2 infection. The overall study: The authors sequenced bulk RNA from unsorted whole blood, leaving chains unpaired.

Germline assignment: CDR1 MDHEN and CDR2 SYDVKM. V dropped 6 bases and J dropped 1 base, with 12 bases sitting between them. The CDR3 is made up of 14 amino acids. This clonotype was seen many times. As yet, its antigen is unknown. Regarding the study as a whole: The study's VDJdb matching favored anti-spike CD8 responses and missed private and CD4 specificities.

Individual cDNA molecules received unique molecular identifiers. TCRdb analysed the 5' RACE reads with MiXCR anew, one entry per CDR3 protein. The sample yields 50,000 or so distinct CDR3 sequences, approximately 15% seen once. This TCR was sampled from an adult who was a healthcare worker with PCR-confirmed SARS-CoV-2 infection or an uninfected control (not recorded which). The input for sequencing was whole blood, taken at baseline. The chain is built from TRBV28 and TRBJ2-5; D unresolved. CDR3 DNA sequence: TGTGCCAGCAGGGCAGGACCTTCCCAAGAGACCCAGTACTTC. Residues: CASRAGPSQETQYF. Using reference TRBV28 and TRBJ2-5 for the parts outside the CDR3, the full variable domain is DVKVTQSSRYLVKRTGEKVFLECVQDMDHENMFWYRQDPGLGLRLIYFSYDVKMKEKGDIPEGYSVSREKKERFSLILESASTNQTSMYLCASRAGPSQETQYFGPGTRLLVL.